This entry features one T cell receptor beta chain sequence. There are 10 residues in the CDR3. V trimming: 8 bases; J trimming: 7 bases; junction bases outside the gene matches: 3. Germline V lookup: CDR1 SQVTM, CDR2 ANQGSEA. PBMCs were isolated by Ficoll-Paque density gradient centrifugation, using roughly 10 ml of fresh peripheral blood as the starting material. These data come from a study of Graves' ophthalmopathy and Graves' hyperthyroidism. About the research overall: Sampling took place at initial diagnosis, with peripheral blood obtained before any treatment.

CDR3 regions of TCR beta were amplified from RNA transcripts. Second-round multiplex PCR came after first-round RT-PCR with HTBI primers. TCRdb used MiXCR to reprocess the multiplex PCR reads, holding one entry per CDR3 protein. The sample lists 600,000 to 700,000 distinct CDR3 sequences, about two fifths occurring once. Specimen: peripheral blood. The source is an adult man with Graves' ophthalmopathy. This chain links TRBV29-1 with TRBJ2-7, with 9 bases lining up with TRBD1. CDR3 region: CSPDRGEQYF. DNA of the CDR3: TGCAGCCCGGACAGGGGAGAGCAGTACTTC.